These 9 T cell receptor beta chains share one sample of origin, sequenced in a study of blood T cell repertoires in COVID-19. Assay: immunoSEQ multiplex PCR; the TCRdb copy retains only in-frame clones and omits some. Seen here are approximately 220,000 clones, under 90% observed once, and the top ten hold 4%. The material sequenced was PBMCs or T cells enriched from blood (not recorded which). The receptors stem from a woman aged 25 to 39 with acute COVID-19.

The chain links TRBV13 to TRBJ2-1; tentatively, D is TRBD1 (6 bases). The CDR3 runs to 13 residues. Trimming took off 0 bases at V and 8 bases at J, with 8 bases between the two ends. From germline, CDR1 is PRHDT and CDR2 FYEKMQ (reference sequence). The DNA of the CDR3 is TGTGCCAGCAGCTTAGGCAGGGGCGATGAGCAGTTCTTC. Its protein product is CASSLGRGDEQFF.

The J gene is TRBJ2-7, the V gene TRBV6-5; 11 nucleotides align to TRBD2. V gave up 6 bases and J gave up 2 bases; unmatched junction bases: 6. CDR3 length equals 15 residues. Germline CDR1 is MNHEY and CDR2 is SVGAGI. CDR3 loop: CASRTGTSGPYEQYF. In DNA, the CDR3 is TGTGCCAGCAGGACCGGGACTAGCGGCCCCTACGAGCAGTACTTC.

This chain joins TRBV3-1 (or the pseudogene TRBV3-2) and TRBJ2-5; possibly TRBD2 for D (6 bases). The CDR3 runs 14 residues. Germline loops: CDR1 LGHDT, CDR2 YNNKEL (reference sequence). The ends were cut back, 7 bases at V and 2 bases at J, with 14 bases in the middle. CDR3 in amino acids: CASTSLGGQETQYF. The CDR3 DNA follows: TGTGCCAGCACCTCCCTGGGGGGTCAAGAGACCCAGTACTTC.

The chain has TRBV9 and TRBJ1-1, with D unclear. V was trimmed by 2 bases and J by 1 base, leaving 9 bases between them. The germline V gene encodes CDR1 SGDLS and CDR2 YYNGEE. This CDR3 contains 14 residues. CDR3: CASSVGLTNTEAFF. As DNA, the CDR3 is TGTGCCAGCAGCGTTGGACTGACGAACACTGAAGCTTTCTTT.

The chain combines TRBV4-3 with TRBJ1-6, with a weak D call TRBD1 (5 bases). V shed 0 bases and J shed 8 bases, with 20 bases lying between them. Germline CDR1 reads LGHNA; CDR2 reads YSLEER. CDR3 length: 18 residues. This CDR3 is CASSQEAGGTGDYSPLHF. In DNA, the CDR3 is TGCGCCAGCAGCCAAGAGGCCGGGGGGACGGGAGACTATTCACCCCTCCACTTT.

The J gene is TRBJ1-2, the V gene TRBV3-1 (or the pseudogene TRBV3-2), with TRBD1 identical over 7 bases. The CDR3 has 12 amino acids. The V and J ends lost 9 bases and 4 bases, in that order; junction bases with no gene match: 5. The V gene's germline CDR1 is LGHDT and CDR2 YNNKEL (reference sequence). The CDR3 sequence is CASSTGRYGYTF. The CDR3 DNA sequence: TGTGCCAGTTCGACAGGGCGCTATGGCTACACCTTC.

The CDR3 bases are TGTGCCAGCAGTGTAGGGACAGACTATGGCTACACCTTC. Translating it yields CASSVGTDYGYTF. V and J are TRBV2 and TRBJ1-2; TRBD1 aligns across 7 bases. The V segment lost 4 bases and the J segment 3 bases; nucleotides outside the gene matches: 2. The CDR3 totals 13 residues. Germline V gives CDR1 SNHLY, CDR2 FYNNEI.

The chain couples TRBV5-1 to TRBJ1-2, with D possibly TRBD1 on 5 matching bases. With 1 base removed from V and 5 bases from J, the gap between germline ends came to 18 bases. The CDR3 loop spans 16 amino acids. CDR1 and CDR2 from the germline V gene are SGHRS and YFSETQ. The CDR3 protein is CASSLYSGGEGYGYTF. In DNA, the CDR3 is TGCGCCAGCAGCTTGTATTCCGGGGGTGAGGGGTATGGCTACACCTTC.

V usage is TRBV5-6 and J usage is TRBJ1-1, with TRBD1 as a possible D gene (5 bases). CDR1 SGHDT and CDR2 YYEEEE come from the germline V gene. Trimming took 2 bases from V and 0 from J, leaving 5 bases between them. CDR3 length: 13 amino acids. The CDR3 nucleotides read TGTGCCAGCAGCTTAGGGGTGAACACTGAAGCTTTCTTT. This translates into CASSLGVNTEAFF.